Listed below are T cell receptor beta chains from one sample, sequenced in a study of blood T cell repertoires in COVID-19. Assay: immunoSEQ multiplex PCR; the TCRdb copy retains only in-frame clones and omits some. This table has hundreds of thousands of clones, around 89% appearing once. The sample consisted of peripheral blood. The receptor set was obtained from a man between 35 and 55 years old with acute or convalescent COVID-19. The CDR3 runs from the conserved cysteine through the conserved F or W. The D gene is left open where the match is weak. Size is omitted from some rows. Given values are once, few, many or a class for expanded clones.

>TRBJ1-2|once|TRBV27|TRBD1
CASTQTGQGIGYTF
TGTGCCAGCACCCAAACGGGACAGGGAATTGGCTACACCTTC
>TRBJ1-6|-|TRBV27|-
CASSPVFWGRNSPLHF
TGTGCCAGCAGTCCAGTATTTTGGGGGCGTAATTCACCCCTCCACTTT
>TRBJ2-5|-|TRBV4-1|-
CASSQDSTPSQTQYF
TGCGCCAGCAGCCAAGATAGCACCCCCTCCCAGACCCAGTACTTC
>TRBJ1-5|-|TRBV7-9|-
CASSSPAGSQPQHF
TGTGCCAGCAGCTCCCCGGCAGGTTCGCAGCCCCAGCATTTT
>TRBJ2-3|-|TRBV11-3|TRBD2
CASSLGNLAGGLDTQYF
TGTGCCAGCAGCTTAGGCAACCTAGCGGGGGGGCTGGATACGCAGTATTTT
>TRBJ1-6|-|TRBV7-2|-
CASSSGVTYNSPLHF
TGTGCCAGCAGCTCCGGAGTCACCTATAATTCACCCCTCCACTTT
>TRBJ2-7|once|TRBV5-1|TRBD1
CASSNGGQGDSYEQYF
TGCGCCAGCAGCAACGGGGGACAGGGGGACTCCTACGAGCAGTACTTC
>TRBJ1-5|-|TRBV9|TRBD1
CANRMTGLRQPQHF
TGTGCCAACCGCATGACAGGGTTGCGACAGCCCCAGCATTTT
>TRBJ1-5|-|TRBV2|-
CAVGGGREQPQHF
TGTGCCGTCGGGGGGGGGCGCGAACAGCCCCAGCATTTT
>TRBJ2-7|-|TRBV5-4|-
CASSRRDISSYEQYF
TGTGCCAGCAGCCGCCGGGACATCAGCTCCTACGAGCAGTACTTC
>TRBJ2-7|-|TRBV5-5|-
CASSLGGGVYEQYF
TGTGCCAGCAGCCTGGGCGGCGGAGTCTACGAGCAGTACTTC
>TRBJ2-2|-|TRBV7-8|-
CASSLLNTGELFF
TGTGCCAGCAGCCTCCTTAACACCGGGGAGCTGTTTTTT
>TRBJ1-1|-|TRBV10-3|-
CAIRGRMNTEAFF
TGTGCCATCAGAGGCAGGATGAACACTGAAGCTTTCTTT
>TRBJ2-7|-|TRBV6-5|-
CASRDPYEQYF
TGTGCCAGCCGGGATCCCTACGAGCAGTACTTC
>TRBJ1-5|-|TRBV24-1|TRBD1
CATGAGQGVNQPQHF
TGTGCCACCGGGGCAGGACAGGGGGTCAATCAGCCCCAGCATTTT
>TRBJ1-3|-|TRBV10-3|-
CAISLSASGNTIYF
TGTGCCATCAGTCTATCCGCTTCTGGAAACACCATATATTTT
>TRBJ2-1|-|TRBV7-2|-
CASSSQGSIYNEQFF
TGTGCCAGCAGCTCCCAGGGGTCTATTTACAATGAGCAGTTCTTC
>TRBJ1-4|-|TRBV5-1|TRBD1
CASSFDRGKEKLFF
TGCGCCAGCAGCTTTGACAGGGGGAAAGAAAAACTGTTTTTT
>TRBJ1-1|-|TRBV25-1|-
CASTDQGWPTEAFF
TGTGCCAGCACTGATCAGGGGTGGCCCACTGAAGCTTTCTTT
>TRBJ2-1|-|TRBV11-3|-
CASSLDYHNEQFF
TGTGCCAGCAGCTTAGACTACCACAATGAGCAGTTCTTC
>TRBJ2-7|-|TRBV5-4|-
CASSSKLGSYEQYF
TGTGCCAGCAGCTCAAAACTAGGCTCCTACGAGCAGTACTTC
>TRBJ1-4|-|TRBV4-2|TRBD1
CASSQGYRGREKLFF
TGTGCCAGCAGCCAAGGATACAGGGGGAGGGAAAAACTGTTTTTT
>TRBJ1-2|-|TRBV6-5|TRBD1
CASSPRDREFYGYTF
TGTGCCAGCAGCCCCCGGGACAGGGAGTTCTATGGCTACACCTTC
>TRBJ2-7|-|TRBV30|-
CAWSVGRGGYEQYF
TGTGCCTGGAGTGTCGGCAGGGGTGGCTACGAGCAGTACTTC
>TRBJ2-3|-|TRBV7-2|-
CASSLYKASGTDTQYF
TGTGCCAGCAGCTTATACAAAGCTAGTGGCACAGATACGCAGTATTTT
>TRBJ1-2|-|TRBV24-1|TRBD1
CATSGPGQGDYGYTF
TGTGCCACCAGTGGGCCGGGACAGGGAGACTATGGCTACACCTTC
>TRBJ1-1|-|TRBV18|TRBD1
CASSQGAVTEAFF
TGTGCCAGCTCACAGGGGGCAGTCACTGAAGCTTTCTTT
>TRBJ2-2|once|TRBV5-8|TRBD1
CASSFWTGYAGELFF
TGTGCCAGCAGCTTCTGGACAGGGTACGCCGGGGAGCTGTTTTTT
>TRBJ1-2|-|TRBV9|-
CASSVAEQAGYTF
TGTGCCAGCAGCGTAGCTGAACAGGCTGGCTACACCTTC
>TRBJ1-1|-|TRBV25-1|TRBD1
CASSDNYRGGVNTEAFF
TGTGCCAGCAGTGACAACTACAGGGGGGGAGTGAACACTGAAGCTTTCTTT
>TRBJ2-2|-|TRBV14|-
CASSRMSGANTGELFF
TGTGCCAGCAGCCGAATGTCAGGGGCGAACACCGGGGAGCTGTTTTTT
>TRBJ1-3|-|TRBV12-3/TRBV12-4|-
CASILQGGNTIYF
TGTGCCAGCATTTTACAGGGAGGAAACACCATATATTTT
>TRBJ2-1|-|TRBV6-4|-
CASSEGASFDEQFF
TGTGCCAGCAGTGAAGGGGCGTCTTTCGATGAGCAGTTCTTC
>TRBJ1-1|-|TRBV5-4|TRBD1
CASSSTGGAFF
TGTGCCAGCAGCTCTACAGGGGGGGCTTTCTTT
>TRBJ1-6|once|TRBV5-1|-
CASSFSGFDTLHF
TGCGCCAGCAGCTTCAGTGGCTTCGACACCCTCCACTTT
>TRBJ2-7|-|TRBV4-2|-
CASSQDQTYHYEQYF
TGTGCCAGCAGCCAAGATCAAACTTACCACTACGAGCAGTACTTC
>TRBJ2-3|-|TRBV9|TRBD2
CASSVMSGGVTDTQYF
TGTGCCAGCAGCGTAATGAGCGGGGGGGTCACAGATACGCAGTATTTT
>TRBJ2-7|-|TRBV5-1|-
CASSGGPRVYEQYF
TGCGCCAGCAGCGGGGGCCCTCGGGTCTACGAGCAGTACTTC
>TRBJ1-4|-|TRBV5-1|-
CASSLGAALGGTEKLFF
TGCGCCAGCAGCTTGGGGGCCGCCCTCGGGGGTACGGAAAAACTGTTTTTT
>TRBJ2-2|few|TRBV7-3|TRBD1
CASSAQQGAGTGELFF
TGTGCCAGCAGCGCGCAACAGGGGGCGGGCACCGGGGAGCTGTTTTTT
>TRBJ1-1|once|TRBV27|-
CASRIYREGTEAFF
TGTGCCAGCAGGATCTACAGGGAAGGGACTGAAGCTTTCTTT
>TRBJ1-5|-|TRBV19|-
CASSMGLQGDQPQHF
TGTGCCAGTAGTATGGGCCTTCAAGGGGATCAGCCCCAGCATTTT
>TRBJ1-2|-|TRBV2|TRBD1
CASRTGATGTSGYTF
TGTGCCAGCAGAACGGGGGCGACAGGGACAAGTGGCTACACCTTC
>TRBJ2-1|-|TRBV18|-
CASSDTGGHSYNEQFF
TGTGCCAGCTCAGATACGGGGGGCCACTCCTACAATGAGCAGTTCTTC
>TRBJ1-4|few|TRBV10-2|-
CASSESQGFSEKLFF
TGCGCCAGCAGTGAGTCGCAGGGCTTTAGTGAAAAACTGTTTTTT
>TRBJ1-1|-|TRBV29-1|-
CSVGGGAFTEAFF
TGCAGCGTTGGAGGTGGGGCGTTCACTGAAGCTTTCTTT
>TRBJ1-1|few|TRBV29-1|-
CSVGGAGTLTFF
TGCAGCGTGGGGGGGGCCGGGACATTGACTTTCTTT
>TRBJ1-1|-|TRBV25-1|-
CASSESGVRGTEAFF
TGTGCCAGCAGTGAATCCGGGGTTAGAGGGACTGAAGCTTTCTTT
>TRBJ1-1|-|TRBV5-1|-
CASQQSMNTEAFF
TGCGCCAGCCAACAGTCCATGAACACTGAAGCTTTCTTT
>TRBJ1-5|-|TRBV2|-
CASSYGQGIGQPQHF
TGTGCCAGCAGTTATGGTCAGGGGATTGGGCAGCCCCAGCATTTT
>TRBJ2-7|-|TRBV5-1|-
CASSLLSDSPWYEQYF
TGCGCCAGCAGCTTGTTATCAGATTCTCCCTGGTACGAGCAGTACTTC
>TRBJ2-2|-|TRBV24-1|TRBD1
CATGRDSRNTGELFF
TGTGCTACTGGTAGGGACAGCCGAAACACCGGGGAGCTGTTTTTT